This T cell receptor beta chain stems from a study of CD8+ T cells in alopecia areata. Study-wide points: Clonality in lesional scalp, especially alopecia totalis/universalis, exceeded that of normal scalp. Uncertain still, given a single nonresponder, is whether baseline CD8+ expansion links to response. Amid tofacitinib therapy, many expanded lesional clones stayed present in scalp and blood.

The sequencing template was cDNA reverse transcribed from extracted RNA. Measured with immunoSEQ multiplex PCR; TCRdb has only the in-frame clones, and not every one. The data show some 120,000 clones, around 53% seen once. The treatment was: oral pan-JAK inhibitor, 5-10 mg twice daily. CD4+ and CD8+ T cells were sorted from PBMCs. The CDR3 is made up of 12 amino acids. CDR1 is SQVTM, CDR2 ANQGSEA, per germline. Trimming left V 7 bases short and J 2 bases short, with 12 bases between. This clone has only a few counts. Its specificity is not known. The receptor comes from a human donor with alopecia areata. Sequences were derived from CD8+ T cells sorted from blood, sampled at week 24, from a patient treated with tofacitinib. J is TRBJ2-7 and V is TRBV29-1; tentative D call: TRBD2 (6 bases). CDR3 nucleotides: TGCAGCGCGGGCGGGAATACCTACGAGCAGTACTTC. It encodes CSAGGNTYEQYF.